The rows below give T cell receptor beta chains drawn from one sample of a study of blood T cell repertoires in COVID-19. The assay was immunoSEQ multiplex PCR, and TCRdb's table has in-frame clones only and misses some. The sample gives about 400,000 clones, about 85% of which show up once; under 2.5% is in the top ten. The sample taken for sequencing was PBMCs or T cells enriched from blood (not recorded which). Source of these receptors: a woman aged 18-30 years with acute COVID-19. Each CDR3 is given with its conserved first and last residue. A D gene is named only where the DNA matches it firmly. Rows may omit the clone size; those that give it use once, few, many or a size class.

J	D	V	size	CDR3	DNA
TRBJ2-7	TRBD2	TRBV24-1	-	CATSTSGRMSYEQYF	TGTGCCACCAGTACTAGCGGGAGGATGTCCTACGAGCAGTACTTC
TRBJ1-1	TRBD1	TRBV6-5	-	CASSFRTGGLTEAFF	TGTGCCAGCAGTTTCCGGACAGGTGGGCTTACTGAAGCTTTCTTT
TRBJ2-1	-	TRBV19	-	CASSVGGGHVNEQFF	TGTGCCAGTAGTGTTGGCGGGGGCCATGTCAATGAGCAGTTCTTC
TRBJ2-3	TRBD2	TRBV19	-	CASSIEGLAGGVAHTQYF	TGTGCCAGTAGTATAGAGGGACTAGCGGGGGGGGTCGCCCATACGCAGTATTTT
TRBJ2-3	-	TRBV3-1/TRBV3-2	-	CASSLSLTNTDTQYF	TGTGCCAGCAGCTTAAGCCTTACTAACACAGATACGCAGTATTTT
TRBJ1-3	-	TRBV7-9	-	CASSYSANSGNTIYF	TGTGCCAGCAGCTACAGTGCTAACTCTGGAAACACCATATATTTT
TRBJ2-1	TRBD2	TRBV9	once	CASSALSGTYNEQFF	TGTGCCAGCAGCGCCCTTAGCGGGACCTACAATGAGCAGTTCTTC
TRBJ1-1	-	TRBV7-2	once	CASSLAHKGRGAFF	TGTGCCAGCAGCTTAGCACACAAGGGTCGGGGGGCTTTCTTT
TRBJ1-5	-	TRBV3-1/TRBV3-2	-	CASSQEIRGPQHF	TGTGCCAGCAGCCAAGAGATTCGGGGGCCCCAGCATTTT
TRBJ2-7	TRBD1	TRBV2	-	CASSGQGALPDEQYF	TGTGCCAGCAGTGGGCAGGGGGCGCTTCCCGACGAGCAGTACTTC
TRBJ1-5	-	TRBV5-6	-	CASSLRQYSNQPQHF	TGTGCCAGCAGCTTGCGCCAGTATAGCAATCAGCCCCAGCATTTT
TRBJ1-1	-	TRBV19	-	CASSLRSSAEAFF	TGTGCCAGTAGTCTCCGCTCGAGCGCTGAAGCTTTCTTT
TRBJ2-2	TRBD1	TRBV3-1/TRBV3-2	-	CASSQEGTGGTGELFF	TGTGCCAGCAGCCAAGAAGGGACAGGGGGCACCGGGGAGCTGTTTTTT
TRBJ2-7	TRBD1	TRBV4-1	once	CASSAGTGAYEQYF	TGCGCCAGCAGTGCCGGGACAGGGGCCTACGAGCAGTACTTC
TRBJ1-1	TRBD1	TRBV3-1/TRBV3-2	few	CASSPGTGGMNTEAFF	TGTGCCAGCAGCCCCGGGACAGGGGGCATGAACACTGAAGCTTTCTTT
TRBJ1-2	-	TRBV3-1/TRBV3-2	-	CASSQDPGLVGGYTF	TGTGCCAGCAGCCAAGATCCAGGGCTAGTAGGAGGCTACACCTTC
TRBJ1-5	-	TRBV28	-	CASRTGEGVSQPQHF	TGTGCCAGCAGAACGGGGGAGGGAGTGTCTCAGCCCCAGCATTTT
TRBJ2-7	-	TRBV2	-	CASSEGGGTAQFPLYYEQYF	TGTGCCAGCAGTGAAGGCGGGGGGACAGCCCAATTTCCACTCTACTACGAGCAGTACTTC
TRBJ2-5	-	TRBV20-1	once	CSAFKETQYF	TGCAGTGCTTTTAAAGAGACCCAGTACTTC
TRBJ1-2	TRBD1	TRBV5-1	-	CASSQTGAGGYTF	TGCGCCAGCAGCCAAACAGGGGCGGGGGGCTACACCTTC
TRBJ2-1	TRBD2	TRBV10-3	few	CATGLALDNEQFF	TGTGCCACGGGACTAGCGTTAGACAATGAGCAGTTCTTC
TRBJ2-7	TRBD2	TRBV23-1	-	CASSPTSLASGEQYF	TGCGCCAGCAGTCCGACTAGCCTAGCTTCGGGCGAGCAGTACTTC
TRBJ2-1	TRBD2	TRBV18	-	CASSPSGGNEQFF	TGTGCCAGCTCACCCAGCGGGGGGAATGAGCAGTTCTTC
TRBJ1-6	TRBD1	TRBV2	-	CASIGTGDSPLHF	TGTGCCAGCATCGGGACAGGCGATTCACCCCTCCACTTT
TRBJ1-1	-	TRBV7-2	many	CASSRLAADEAFF	TGTGCCAGCAGTCGCCTAGCGGCAGATGAAGCTTTCTTT
TRBJ2-7	TRBD2	TRBV6-1	-	CASSEALSGNHYEQYF	TGTGCCAGCAGTGAAGCGCTTAGCGGGAACCACTACGAGCAGTACTTC
TRBJ1-1	-	TRBV5-5	-	CASSFDMPEAFF	TGTGCCAGCAGCTTCGACATGCCTGAAGCTTTCTTT
TRBJ2-3	-	TRBV2	-	CASSEDPSGQGRDTQYF	TGTGCCAGCAGTGAAGATCCTAGCGGCCAGGGGCGAGATACGCAGTATTTT
TRBJ2-5	-	TRBV12-3/TRBV12-4	-	CASSLYNQETQYF	TGTGCCAGCAGTTTATATAACCAAGAGACCCAGTACTTC
TRBJ2-5	TRBD2	TRBV6-2/TRBV6-3	-	CASSPGLLAGGLGETQYF	TGTGCCAGCAGTCCCGGTTTACTAGCGGGAGGGCTGGGTGAGACCCAGTACTTC
TRBJ2-3	-	TRBV21-1	-	CASSKGERHTQYF	TGTGCCAGCAGCAAAGGCGAGCGGCATACGCAGTATTTT
TRBJ1-3	-	TRBV9	-	CASSVQVTPGNTIYF	TGTGCCAGCAGCGTACAGGTTACCCCTGGAAACACCATATATTTT
TRBJ1-4	-	TRBV4-3	-	CASSQEVLRGRNEKLFF	TGCGCCAGCAGCCAAGAAGTCCTCAGGGGCAGGAATGAAAAACTGTTTTTT
TRBJ2-3	-	TRBV9	-	CASSVAGGGVADTQYF	TGTGCCAGCAGCGTAGCCGGCGGAGGCGTCGCAGATACGCAGTATTTT
TRBJ1-1	TRBD1	TRBV6-5	-	CASSYKLGDSFPAFF	TGTGCCAGCAGTTACAAACTAGGGGACAGCTTTCCGGCTTTCTTT
TRBJ1-1	TRBD1	TRBV7-9	-	CASRTGNTEAFF	TGTGCCAGCCGGACAGGGAACACTGAAGCTTTCTTT
TRBJ2-1	TRBD1	TRBV10-1	-	CASSESNRGNNEQFF	TGCGCCAGCAGTGAGTCCAACAGGGGAAACAATGAGCAGTTCTTC
TRBJ1-2	-	TRBV28	once	CASSLRGSRGAGDYGYTF	TGTGCCAGCAGTCTGAGGGGATCTAGAGGGGCGGGGGACTATGGCTACACCTTC
TRBJ2-7	-	TRBV7-6	once	CASSLATGYEQYF	TGTGCCAGCAGCTTAGCGACTGGGTACGAGCAGTACTTC
TRBJ2-1	-	TRBV5-4	-	CASSLMSGGPYNEQFF	TGTGCCAGCAGCTTGATGAGCGGAGGGCCCTACAATGAGCAGTTCTTC
TRBJ1-2	-	TRBV9	-	CASSVDHGYGYTF	TGTGCCAGCAGCGTAGATCACGGTTATGGCTACACCTTC
TRBJ1-5	-	TRBV7-2	-	CASSLDRTSNQPQHF	TGTGCCAGCAGCCTCGACAGGACTAGCAATCAGCCCCAGCATTTT
TRBJ2-7	TRBD1	TRBV5-4	-	CASSWGTGGYEQYF	TGTGCCAGCAGCTGGGGGACAGGGGGGTACGAGCAGTACTTC
TRBJ2-1	TRBD2	TRBV5-4	-	CASSSPGTSVGEQFF	TGTGCCAGCAGCTCCCCCGGGACTAGCGTGGGTGAGCAGTTCTTC
TRBJ1-5	-	TRBV19	-	CASSITRKTGNQPQHF	TGTGCCAGTAGTATAACCCGAAAGACAGGAAATCAGCCCCAGCATTTT
TRBJ1-2	-	TRBV6-5	-	CASGDQGLDYGYTF	TGTGCCAGCGGAGATCAGGGGTTGGACTATGGCTACACCTTC
TRBJ1-5	TRBD1	TRBV19	-	CASRLTGDIYQPQHF	TGTGCCAGTAGGCTCACAGGGGACATTTATCAGCCCCAGCATTTT
TRBJ2-5	TRBD1	TRBV5-1	-	CASSQGGYQETQYF	TGCGCCAGCAGCCAAGGGGGCTACCAAGAGACCCAGTACTTC
TRBJ2-2	TRBD1	TRBV5-1	-	CASSTSGGMTGELFF	TGCGCCAGCAGCACCTCAGGGGGCATGACCGGGGAGCTGTTTTTT
TRBJ2-2	TRBD2	TRBV25-1	-	CASSRELAGAGELFF	TGTGCCAGCAGTCGGGAACTAGCGGGAGCCGGGGAGCTGTTTTTT
TRBJ1-1	TRBD1	TRBV27	-	CASSSGGSNTEAFF	TGTGCCAGCAGTTCAGGGGGGTCGAACACTGAAGCTTTCTTT
TRBJ1-1	-	TRBV5-1	-	CASSSYAGTKMNTEAFF	TGCGCCAGCAGCTCATACGCGGGGACCAAAATGAACACTGAAGCTTTCTTT
TRBJ2-4	-	TRBV19	-	CASADSLAKNIQYF	TGTGCCAGCGCGGACAGCTTAGCCAAAAACATTCAGTACTTC
TRBJ1-5	-	TRBV7-2	-	CASSLGSWQPQHF	TGTGCCAGCAGCTTAGGGAGTTGGCAGCCCCAGCATTTT
TRBJ2-3	TRBD1	TRBV5-5	-	CASSLGRGIGTDTQYF	TGTGCCAGCAGCTTGGGCAGGGGGATTGGCACAGATACGCAGTATTTT